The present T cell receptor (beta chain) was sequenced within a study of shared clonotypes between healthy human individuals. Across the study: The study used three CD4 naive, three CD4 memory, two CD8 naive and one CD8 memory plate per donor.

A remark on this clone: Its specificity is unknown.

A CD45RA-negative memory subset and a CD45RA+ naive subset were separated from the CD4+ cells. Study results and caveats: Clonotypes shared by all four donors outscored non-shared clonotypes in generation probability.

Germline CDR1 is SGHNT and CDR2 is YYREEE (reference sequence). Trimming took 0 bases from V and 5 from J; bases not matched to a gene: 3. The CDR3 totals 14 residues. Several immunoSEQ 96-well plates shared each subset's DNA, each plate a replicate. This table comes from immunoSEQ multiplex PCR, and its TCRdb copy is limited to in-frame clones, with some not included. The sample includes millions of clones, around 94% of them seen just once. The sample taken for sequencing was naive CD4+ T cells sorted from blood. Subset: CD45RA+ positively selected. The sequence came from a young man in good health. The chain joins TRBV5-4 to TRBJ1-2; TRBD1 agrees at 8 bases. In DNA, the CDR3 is TGTGCCAGCAGCTTGGACAGGGGGTCTTATGGCTACACCTTC. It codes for CASSLDRGSYGYTF.